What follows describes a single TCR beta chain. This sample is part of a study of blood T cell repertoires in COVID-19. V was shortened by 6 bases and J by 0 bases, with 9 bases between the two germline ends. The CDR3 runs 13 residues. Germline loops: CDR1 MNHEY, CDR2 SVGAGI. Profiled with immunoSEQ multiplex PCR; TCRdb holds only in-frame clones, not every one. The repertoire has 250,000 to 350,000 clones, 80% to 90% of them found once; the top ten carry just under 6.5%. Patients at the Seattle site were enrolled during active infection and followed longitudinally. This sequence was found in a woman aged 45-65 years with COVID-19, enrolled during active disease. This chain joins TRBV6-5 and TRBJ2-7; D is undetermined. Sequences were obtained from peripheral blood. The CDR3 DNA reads TGTGCCAGCAGACAGCCTTACTCCTACGAGCAGTACTTC. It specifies CASRQPYSYEQYF.